This entry lists 10 T cell receptor beta chains sequenced from one sample in a study of shared clonotypes between healthy human individuals. Sequenced by immunoSEQ multiplex PCR; TCRdb stores in-frame clones only, minus some. Here the sample spans some 2,100,000 clones, around 93% being singletons. Selected positively for CCR7 and CD45RO-negative, naive CD8 cells excluded terminally differentiated effector memory CD45RA+ cells. Sequencing was carried out using naive CD8+ T cells from PBMCs. The receptors were gathered from a man in his late teens or twenties in good health. Some clones in this sample may be carry-over from other donors' samples.

Here the CDR3 DNA reads TGTGCCTGGAGTGTACGTGACTTCACAGATACGCAGTATTTT. This sequence encodes CAWSVRDFTDTQYF. The chain combines TRBV30 with TRBJ2-3; D is uncertain. V shed 0 bases and J shed 2 bases, with 9 bases lying between them. CDR1 and CDR2 from the germline V gene are GTSNPN and SVGIG (reference sequence). The CDR3 extends over 14 amino acids.

The V and J genes are TRBV7-9 and TRBJ2-1, with TRBD1 as a possible D gene (6 bases). Per germline, CDR1 SEHNR and CDR2 FQNEAQ (reference sequence). CDR3 length equals 13 residues. V was clipped by 6 bases and J by 6 bases, with 12 bases between them. CDR3 bases: TGTGCCAGCAGTTCAGGGGTCGGCAATGAGCAGTTCTTC. It codes for CASSSGVGNEQFF. The complete variable domain, with remaining parts taken from reference TRBV7-9 and TRBJ2-1, reads DTGVSQNPRHKITKRGQNVTFRCDPISEHNRLYWYRQTLGQGPEFLTYFQNEAQLEKSRLLSDRFSAERPKGSFSTLEIQRTEQGDSAMYLCASSSGVGNEQFFGPGTRLTVL.

V gene TRBV4-1 combines with J gene TRBJ1-2; possible D gene TRBD1, 5 bases. The CDR3 consists of 17 residues. V lost 4 bases to trimming and J lost 0 bases, with 18 bases between them. Germline CDR1 and CDR2: MGHRA and YSYEKL. In DNA, the CDR3 is TGCGCCAGCAGCCCACGGGACCCTCCGCCCCCTAACTATGGCTACACCTTC. It encodes CASSPRDPPPPNYGYTF.

Only a few counts were recorded for this clone. Other DNA sequences from this sample encode an identical CDR3 as well. The chain has TRBV14 and TRBJ1-1, with D perhaps matching TRBD1 (6 bases). Trimming removed 0 bases at V and 6 bases at J, with 8 bases between. The CDR3 spans 13 residues. Germline assignment: CDR1 SGHDN and CDR2 FVKESK. This CDR3 reads CASSQDRGAEAFF. The CDR3 nucleotides read TGTGCCAGCAGCCAAGATAGGGGGGCTGAAGCTTTCTTT.

The rearrangement uses TRBV27 and TRBJ2-1, with D perhaps matching TRBD1 (6 bases). Looked up from germline, CDR1 is MNHEY and CDR2 is SMNVEV (reference sequence). The CDR3 length is 14 residues. V shed 6 bases and J shed 7 bases, with 16 bases lying between them. CDR3 residues: CASRKQGFQNEQFF. The CDR3 DNA sequence: TGTGCCAGCAGGAAACAGGGATTTCAGAATGAGCAGTTCTTC.

The chain couples TRBV4-1 to TRBJ2-7, with TRBD1 as a possible D gene (7 bases). Germline lookup yields CDR1 MGHRA and CDR2 YSYEKL. The V and J ends lost 4 bases and 3 bases respectively, with 13 bases between them. The CDR3 is 14 amino acids. The CDR3 here is CASSPPQGGYEQYF. The CDR3 DNA sequence: TGCGCCAGCAGCCCCCCGCAGGGGGGCTACGAGCAGTACTTC.

The V call is TRBV5-8, the J call TRBJ2-7; 7 nucleotides align to TRBD2. CDR1 SGHTS and CDR2 YDEGEE come from the germline V gene. V dropped 6 bases and J dropped 7; count of bases not matched to a gene: 13. The CDR3 covers 14 residues. CDR3 in DNA: TGTGCCAGCATTCCCCCCAGACTAGCCCAGGAGCAGTACTTC. Its protein product is CASIPPRLAQEQYF. The complete variable domain, with remaining parts taken from reference TRBV5-8 and TRBJ2-7, reads EAGVTQSPTHLIKTRGQQATLRCSPISGHTSVYWYQQALGLGLQFLLWYDEGEERNRGNFPPRFSGRQFPNYSSELNVNALELEDSALYLCASIPPRLAQEQYFGPGTRLTVT.

The V gene is TRBV27, the J gene TRBJ2-1, with unresolved D. V was clipped by 4 bases and J by 0 bases, with 7 bases between them. Germline V gene lookup returns CDR1 MNHEY and CDR2 SMNVEV (reference sequence). The CDR3 covers 14 residues. This chain's CDR3 is CASSSFLSYNEQFF. The CDR3 DNA reads TGTGCCAGCAGTTCATTCCTCTCCTACAATGAGCAGTTCTTC.

CDR3 DNA sequence: TGTGCCAGCAGCCAAGGGACAGGGCTTAACTACACCTTC. Encoded protein: CASSQGTGLNYTF. This chain connects TRBV11-2 to TRBJ1-2; 9 bases line up with TRBD1. V dropped 5 bases and J dropped 10; count of bases not matched to a gene: 8. Per germline, CDR1 SGHAT and CDR2 FQNNGV. The CDR3 consists of 13 residues.

On this clone itself: The same CDR3 is also encoded by other DNA sequences in this sample. The chain has TRBV29-1 and TRBJ2-2, with D tentatively TRBD2 (6 bases). The V end lost 5 bases, the J end lost 4 bases, and 8 bases lay between the germline ends. CDR1 and CDR2 from the germline V gene are SQVTM and ANQGSEA. There are 12 residues in the CDR3. The DNA of the CDR3 is TGCAGCGTTTTGGGGGGCACCGGGGAGCTGTTTTTT. Amino acid sequence: CSVLGGTGELFF.